This TCR beta chain was recovered during a study of shared clonotypes between healthy human individuals. Points from the study as a whole: Naive subsets tended to show greater estimated richness than memory subsets.

Produced via immunoSEQ multiplex PCR; TCRdb's table is partial and in-frame only. The data hold around 2,000,000 clones, with about 92% observed a single time. The CDR3 has 15 residues. The V gene's germline CDR1 is SEHNR and CDR2 FQNEAQ (reference sequence). The V end was cut by 4 bases, the J end by 4 bases, with 17 bases between. CD45RO-negative, CCR7-positively selected cells formed the naive CD8 fraction, excluding terminally differentiated effector memory CD45RA+ cells. As for this clone: The antigen is unknown.

The gene calls are TRBV7-9 and TRBJ2-7; D is possibly TRBD2 (6 bases). The sequence was obtained from a man aged 18 to 29 in good health. Some clones in this sample may be carry-over from other donors' samples. The source material was naive CD8+ T cells from PBMCs. The CDR3 DNA follows: TGTGCCAGCAGCTCCCTGGCTGGAGGGAGATACGAGCAGTACTTC. Protein sequence: CASSSLAGGRYEQYF.